Included here is one TCR beta chain sequence, with context. The source of the sample is a study of OX40 agonist ivuxolimab in advanced cancers. Libraries were prepared by immunoSEQ multiplex PCR; TCRdb keeps only in-frame clonotypes and omits some of them. The sample lists tens of thousands of clones, 85% to 90% seen once, with approximately 1.3% in the top ten. This receptor was taken from an adult with an advanced solid tumor such as melanoma, head and neck, liver or kidney cancer. The material was CD4+ or CD8+ T cells sorted from blood, obtained in a trial of the OX40 agonist ivuxolimab.

CDR3 in amino acids: CASSQESGHYGYTF. The CDR3 DNA reads as TGTGCCAGCAGCCAGGAATCAGGCCACTATGGCTACACCTTC. The chain couples TRBV11-2 to TRBJ1-2, with D unclear. CDR3 length: 14 residues. Trimming took off 5 bases at V and 3 bases at J, with 13 bases between the two ends. The germline V gene has CDR1 SGHAT and CDR2 FQNNGV.